A single sample is the source of the 10 T cell receptor beta chains below, sequenced in a study of blood T cell repertoires in COVID-19. Clones were sequenced by immunoSEQ multiplex PCR, and TCRdb holds only the in-frame ones, with some missing. The sample carries 53,000 or so clones, roughly 84% recorded once. The sample consisted of peripheral blood. These receptors originate from a man aged 65 to 85 with active COVID-19.

V and J are TRBV6-6 and TRBJ2-4; 11 bases map to TRBD1. Germline trimming cut 9 bases from V and 6 bases from J; bases unmatched to any gene: 7. CDR1 and CDR2 (germline): MNHNY, SVGAGI (reference sequence). The CDR3 has 14 amino acids. The CDR3 loop is CASSDGTGGNIQYF. The DNA for the CDR3 is TGTGCCAGTTCGGACGGGACAGGGGGAAACATTCAGTACTTC.

The chain joins TRBV6-5 to TRBJ1-2, with a possible D match to TRBD1 (5 bases). The CDR3 has 15 amino acids. CDR1 is MNHEY and CDR2 is SVGAGI in the germline V gene. V was pared by 2 bases and J by 4 bases, with 14 bases between. In nucleotides, the CDR3 is TGTGCCAGCAGTTACATGGGGGAGGGGTTCTATGGCTACACCTTC. Its protein is CASSYMGEGFYGYTF.

V gene TRBV2 combines with J gene TRBJ2-5; no reliable D call. The CDR3 sequence is 13 residues long. V shed 8 bases and J shed 2 bases, with 12 bases lying between them. Germline-derived CDR1 and CDR2 are SNHLY and FYNNEI. The CDR3 is CASHITVQETQYF. In DNA form, the CDR3 reads TGTGCCAGCCATATCACGGTACAAGAGACCCAGTACTTC.

This sequence joins TRBV3-1 (or the pseudogene TRBV3-2) and TRBJ1-6; D may be TRBD1 (6 bases). The germline gives CDR1 LGHDT, CDR2 YNNKEL (reference sequence). CDR3 length: 16 amino acids. V lost 0 bases to trimming and J lost 7 bases, with 13 bases between them. This CDR3 is CASSQDSGAGNSPLHF. The CDR3 region has the DNA TGTGCCAGCAGCCAAGATTCAGGGGCGGGCAATTCACCCCTCCACTTT.

This rearrangement joins TRBV7-3 to TRBJ1-2; TRBD1 agrees at 8 bases. The CDR3 has 15 residues. V dropped 5 bases and J dropped 4; count of bases not matched to a gene: 9. The V gene's germline CDR1 is SGHTA and CDR2 FQGTGA. The CDR3 here is CASSVSGGAGYGYTF. DNA of the CDR3: TGTGCCAGCAGCGTCTCAGGGGGCGCGGGCTATGGCTACACCTTC.

The rearrangement links TRBV29-1 to TRBJ2-3, with D unclear. Trimming took off 6 bases at V and 0 bases at J, with 7 bases between the two ends. The CDR3 extends over 12 amino acids. The V gene's germline CDR1 is SQVTM and CDR2 ANQGSEA. CDR3 sequence: CSVETSTDTQYF. DNA of the CDR3: TGCAGCGTGGAAACTAGCACAGATACGCAGTATTTT.

This clone was detected once. This sequence joins TRBV14 and TRBJ1-1; 8 positions match TRBD1. The trim removed 4 bases at V and 6 bases at J, leaving 7 bases unmatched. This CDR3 contains 14 residues. Germline CDR1 reads SGHDN; CDR2 reads FVKESK. The CDR3 spells CASSRTGYGAEAFF. Written as DNA, the CDR3 is TGTGCCAGCAGCCGGACAGGGTATGGGGCTGAAGCTTTCTTT.

This clone appeared a few times. This chain links TRBV7-8 with TRBJ1-2, with 7 bases that match TRBD1. The V gene's germline CDR1 is SGHVS and CDR2 FQNEAQ. V dropped 5 bases and J dropped 1; count of bases not matched to a gene: 13. The CDR3 length is 17 residues. The CDR3 reads CASSPFGPAGGNYGYTF. The DNA of the CDR3 is TGTGCCAGCAGCCCCTTCGGCCCGGCAGGGGGTAACTATGGCTACACCTTC.

V usage is TRBV20-1 and J usage is TRBJ2-1; TRBD2 matches 10 bases. Trimming removed 3 bases from V and 6 bases from J; junction bases left unmatched: 5. Germline V gene lookup returns CDR1 DFQATT and CDR2 SNEGSKA (reference sequence). There are 14 residues in the CDR3. The chain's CDR3 is CSASSASGGNEQFF. For the CDR3, the DNA is TGCAGTGCTAGTTCCGCTAGCGGGGGCAATGAGCAGTTCTTC.

The V gene is TRBV10-3, the J gene TRBJ2-7; D is perhaps TRBD1 (6 bases). Germline lookup yields CDR1 ENHRY and CDR2 SYGVKD. This CDR3 region has 15 residues. V shed 7 bases and J shed 0 bases, with 16 bases lying between them. This CDR3 reads CAITPNRGSSYEQYF. The CDR3 DNA reads as TGTGCCATCACCCCGAATAGGGGGAGCTCCTACGAGCAGTACTTC.